The rows below give T cell receptor beta chains drawn from one sample of a study of neurological immune-mediated disorders. TCRdb called the 5' RACE reads again in MiXCR, with one record for every CDR3 protein. The data contain around 60,000 distinct CDR3 sequences, around 3.4% of them singletons. The specimen was PBMCs. The receptors shown here come from a woman aged 60-75 years with multiple sclerosis. CDR3s include the opening cysteine and the closing phenylalanine or tryptophan. A D gene is named only where the DNA matches it firmly. Size tells how often a clone was seen (once, few, many) or the class of an expanded clone, and some rows leave it out.

j_call	d_call	v_call	clone_size	cdr3_aa	cdr3_nt
TRBJ2-7	-	TRBV21-1	many	CASSKVFGNRVDEQYF	TGTGCCAGCAGCAAAGTGTTTGGTAACAGGGTGGACGAGCAGTACTTC
TRBJ2-1	TRBD2	TRBV5-1	many	CASSLGLAGGRTYNEQFF	TGCGCCAGCAGCTTGGGACTAGCGGGAGGGCGGACCTACAATGAGCAGTTCTTC
TRBJ2-1	TRBD1	TRBV20-1	many	CSARDDRGPLNEQFF	TGCAGTGCTAGAGATGACAGGGGGCCCCTCAATGAGCAGTTCTTC
TRBJ1-6	TRBD1	TRBV6-5	many	CASRDRAGRSPLHF	TGTGCCAGCAGGGACAGGGCCGGAAGGTCACCCCTCCACTTT
TRBJ1-4	-	TRBV7-9	many	CASSPRQGKKLFF	TGTGCCAGCAGCCCCAGGCAAGGGAAAAAACTGTTTTTT
TRBJ1-1	-	TRBV7-2	few	CASSLNVYTEAFF	TGTGCCAGCAGCTTAAACGTCTACACTGAAGCTTTCTTT
TRBJ2-1	TRBD2	TRBV6-5	many	CASSLGLAGYNEQFF	TGTGCCAGCAGTTTAGGACTAGCGGGCTACAATGAGCAGTTCTTC
TRBJ1-6	-	TRBV5-1	many	CASSLEAGRNSPLHF	TGCGCCAGCAGCTTGGAAGCAGGGCGGAATTCACCCCTCCACTTT
TRBJ2-7	-	TRBV6-5	many	CASSTTRNGEQYF	TGTGCCAGCAGTACAACTAGGAACGGCGAGCAGTACTTC
TRBJ2-2	-	TRBV18	many	CASSPRDTLMNTGELFF	TGTGCCAGCTCACCACGGGACACCTTGATGAACACCGGGGAGCTGTTTTTT
TRBJ2-3	-	TRBV28	many	CASTTAGANVGTDTQYF	TGTGCCAGCACCACCGCGGGGGCCAACGTGGGAACAGATACGCAGTATTTT
TRBJ2-7	TRBD2	TRBV5-6	many	CASSRAGGSYEQYF	TGTGCCAGCAGTAGAGCGGGGGGCTCCTACGAGCAGTACTTC
TRBJ2-7	-	TRBV12-3/TRBV12-4	many	CASSLGTYEQYF	TGTGCCAGCAGTTTAGGAACCTACGAGCAGTACTTC
TRBJ1-6	-	TRBV6-5	-	CASSQLSPGLYNSPLHF	TGTGCCAGCAGTCAACTTTCACCAGGGCTCTATAATTCGCCCCTCCACTTT
TRBJ1-3	-	TRBV7-8	many	CASSSGPSSGNTIYF	TGTGCCAGCAGCTCGGGACCCTCCTCTGGAAACACCATATATTTT
TRBJ2-7	-	TRBV6-2/TRBV6-3	many	CASSYFSRSSYEQYF	TGTGCCAGCAGTTATTTCAGCAGGAGCTCCTACGAGCAGTACTTC
TRBJ2-5	TRBD1	TRBV5-1	many	CASSLSLDRDKYF	TGCGCCAGCAGCTTGAGCCTTGACAGGGACAAGTACTTC
TRBJ2-5	TRBD2	TRBV5-1	many	CASSLIEREVPWKTQYF	TGCGCCAGCAGCTTGATTGAGCGGGAGGTACCCTGGAAGACCCAGTACTTC
TRBJ1-1	-	TRBV2	-	CASSEVTESMNTEAFF	TGTGCCAGCAGTGAGGTGACGGAAAGCATGAACACTGAAGCTTTCTTT
TRBJ2-5	TRBD1	TRBV29-1	many	CSARTGNKETQYF	TGCAGCGCCCGGACAGGGAACAAAGAGACCCAGTACTTC
TRBJ2-5	-	TRBV5-1	many	CASSSSALRRRETQYF	TGCGCCAGCAGCTCCTCGGCACTTAGGAGACGGGAGACCCAGTACTTC
TRBJ2-7	-	TRBV6-2/TRBV6-3	many	CASSIPSYWSIDIYEQYF	TGTGCCAGCAGTATACCCTCCTATTGGAGTATAGATATCTACGAGCAGTACTTC
TRBJ2-1	-	TRBV15	many	CATSRASYNEQFF	TGTGCCACCAGCAGAGCATCCTACAATGAGCAGTTCTTC
TRBJ2-7	TRBD1	TRBV7-6	many	CASSLEGDRAYEQYF	TGTGCCAGCAGCTTAGAGGGGGACAGAGCCTACGAGCAGTACTTC
TRBJ1-1	-	TRBV11-2	many	CASSRDFMNTEAFF	TGTGCCAGCAGCCGAGATTTCATGAACACTGAAGCTTTCTTT
TRBJ2-7	TRBD2	TRBV11-1	many	CASSAGLADSSYEQYF	TGTGCCAGCAGCGCGGGACTAGCGGATAGCTCCTACGAGCAGTACTTC
TRBJ2-7	TRBD2	TRBV5-1	many	CASSLEGLASSYEQYF	TGCGCCAGCAGCTTGGAGGGACTAGCGAGCTCCTACGAGCAGTACTTC
TRBJ2-1	TRBD1	TRBV20-1	many	CSGRQGPDNEQFF	TGCAGTGGAAGACAGGGTCCCGACAATGAGCAGTTCTTC
TRBJ1-1	-	TRBV9	many	CASSVEVLNTEAFF	TGTGCCAGCAGCGTAGAAGTACTGAACACTGAAGCTTTCTTT
TRBJ2-1	-	TRBV7-9	many	CASSLSEGGWSNEQFF	TGTGCCAGCAGCTTATCCGAGGGCGGTTGGTCCAATGAGCAGTTCTTC
TRBJ2-4	TRBD1	TRBV28	many	CASSLYGQGKNIQYF	TGTGCCAGCAGTTTATATGGACAGGGCAAAAACATTCAGTACTTC
TRBJ1-2	-	TRBV7-9	few	CASSVLGFEGYTF	TGTGCCAGTAGCGTGCTCGGGTTTGAGGGCTACACCTTC
TRBJ1-1	-	TRBV20-1	many	CSARGSLLLSTEAFF	TGCAGTGCTAGGGGAAGTCTATTGTTGTCCACTGAAGCTTTCTTT